A single sample is the source of the 2 T cell receptor beta chains below, sequenced in a study of shared clonotypes between healthy human individuals. Naive CD8 cells lacked CD45RO and underwent positive selection for CCR7, leaving out terminally differentiated effector memory CD45RA+ cells. Sequenced by immunoSEQ multiplex PCR; TCRdb stores in-frame clones only, minus some. The table has about 2.1 million clones, roughly 91% seen once. Sequencing was performed on naive CD8+ T cells from PBMCs. Receptor source: a man younger than 30 in good health. Some clones in this sample may be carry-over from other donors' samples.

CDR3 DNA: TGTGCCAGCAGCGGACGCGCTGGGACGGCTGAAGCTTTCTTT. Encoded protein: CASSGRAGTAEAFF. The chain uses TRBV9 and TRBJ1-1; possible D gene TRBD1, 5 bases. V was cut by 3 bases and J by 6 bases, with 15 bases left in between. The CDR3 covers 14 residues. Germline CDR1 and CDR2: SGDLS and YYNGEE.

The V gene is TRBV9, the J gene TRBJ1-5, with 7 bases that match TRBD1. CDR3 length equals 15 residues. The V and J ends lost 0 bases and 4 bases, in that order; junction bases with no gene match: 4. The V gene's germline CDR1 is SGDLS and CDR2 YYNGEE. Here the CDR3 DNA reads TGTGCCAGCAGCGTAGGGCAGGGGGAGAATCAGCCCCAGCATTTT. Protein sequence: CASSVGQGENQPQHF.